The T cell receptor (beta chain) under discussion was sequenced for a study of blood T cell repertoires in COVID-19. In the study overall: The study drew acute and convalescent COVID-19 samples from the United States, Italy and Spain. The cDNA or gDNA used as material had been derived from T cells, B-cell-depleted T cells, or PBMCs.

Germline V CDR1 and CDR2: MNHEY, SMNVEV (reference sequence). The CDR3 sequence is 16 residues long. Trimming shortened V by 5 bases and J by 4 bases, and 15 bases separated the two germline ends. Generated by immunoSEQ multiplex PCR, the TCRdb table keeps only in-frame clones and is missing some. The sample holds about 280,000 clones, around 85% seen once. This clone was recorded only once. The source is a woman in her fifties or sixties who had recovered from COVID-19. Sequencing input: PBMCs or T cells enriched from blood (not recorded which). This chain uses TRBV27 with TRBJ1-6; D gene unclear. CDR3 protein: CASSPKRTPYNSPLHF. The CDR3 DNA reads TGTGCCAGCAGTCCTAAAAGAACCCCTTATAATTCACCCCTCCACTTT.